This TCR beta chain came from a study of early T cells in non-severe SARS-CoV-2 infection. Study in general: With bulk RNA from unsorted whole blood as input, sequencing yielded unpaired chains.

Individual cDNA molecules were tagged with unique molecular identifiers, the study reported. TCRdb recomputed calls from the 5' RACE reads with MiXCR, one row per CDR3 protein. Of 55,000 to 70,000 distinct CDR3 sequences listed, roughly 10% are singletons. There are 16 residues in the CDR3. Germline lookup yields CDR1 MNHEY and CDR2 SMNVEV (reference sequence). The germline V and J ends were trimmed by 6 bases and 6 bases, with 22 bases remaining between them. General observations from the study: CD4 and private specificities were missed by VDJdb matching, which favored anti-spike CD8 responses.

This clonotype was seen many times. The antigen is not known. The clonotype comes from an adult who was a healthcare worker with PCR-confirmed SARS-CoV-2 infection or an uninfected control (not recorded which). V is TRBV27 and J is TRBJ2-3; possibly TRBD1 for D (5 bases). Sequencing was done on a sample of whole blood. The CDR3 region has the DNA TGTGCCAGCAGCCACAGGCTTACCGGAGAGTTGGATACGCAGTATTTT. It translates to CASSHRLTGELDTQYF.